The 17 T cell receptor beta chains given below trace back to one sample, sequenced in a study of radiation and T cells in renal cell carcinoma. Clones were read by immunoSEQ multiplex PCR, and TCRdb kept only the in-frame ones, dropping some. The table lists some 120,000 clones, 81% of them singletons. Indicated time point: blood 2 weeks post-SBRT. Treatment in this sample: 15 Gy SBRT to primary tumor, nephrectomy 4 weeks later. The specimen was blood, collected from a patient whose treatment included radiotherapy and nephrectomy. These receptors were taken from a man aged 45-60 years with renal cell carcinoma.

The chain is built from TRBV5-1 and TRBJ2-3; D gene ambiguous. CDR3 size: 15 residues. V lost 0 bases, J lost 2 bases, and 10 bases lay in between. Germline assignment: CDR1 SGHRS and CDR2 YFSETQ. The CDR3 loop reads CASSLVSDPTDTQYF. The DNA of the CDR3 is TGCGCCAGCAGCTTGGTTTCAGACCCCACAGATACGCAGTATTTT.

The CDR3: CASSFTGTNYEQYF. CDR3 sequence (DNA): TGTGCCAGCAGCTTCACCGGGACAAACTACGAGCAGTACTTC. The rearrangement links TRBV11-2 to TRBJ2-7, with a weak D call TRBD1 (6 bases). The CDR3 spans 14 residues. The germline CDR1 and CDR2 sequences are SGHAT and FQNNGV. The ends were cut back, 3 bases at V and 3 bases at J, with 12 bases in the middle. The whole variable domain, remainder taken from reference TRBV11-2 and TRBJ2-7, is EAGVAQSPRYKIIEKRQSVAFWCNPISGHATLYWYQQILGQGPKLLIQFQNNGVVDDSQLPKDRFSAERLKGVDSTLKIQPAKLEDSAVYLCASSFTGTNYEQYFGPGTRLTVT.

This clone was recorded only once. CDR3 in DNA: TGCAGCACGAGCACAGGGCCTGTCGACACAGATACGCAGTATTTT. Translated, it gives CSTSTGPVDTDTQYF. The chain has TRBV29-1 and TRBJ2-3, with D perhaps matching TRBD1 (6 bases). The CDR3 has 15 residues. Germline V CDR1 and CDR2: SQVTM, ANQGSEA. V shed 8 bases and J shed 2 bases, with 20 bases lying between them.

This clone has just a few counts. The chain has TRBV12-5 and TRBJ1-5; no firm D call. Germline CDR1 LGHNT, CDR2 FRNRAP. This CDR3 comprises 12 residues. V lost 7 bases and J lost 7, with 11 bases in between. The CDR3 here is CASAMVGQPQHF. DNA for the CDR3: TGTGCTAGTGCCATGGTCGGGCAGCCCCAGCATTTT.

Here the CDR3 DNA reads TGTGCCAGCAGCCCCAGGGGCAGGGCCGAGCAGTACTTC. Translating gives CASSPRGRAEQYF. The V call is TRBV9, the J call TRBJ2-7; tentative D call: TRBD1 (6 bases). CDR1 SGDLS and CDR2 YYNGEE come from the germline V gene. Deletions cut 4 bases from V and 6 bases from J, with 14 bases between. The CDR3 has 13 residues.

This rearrangement joins TRBV7-6 to TRBJ2-3; perhaps TRBD2 as D (5 bases). The length of the CDR3 is 14 residues. Per the germline V gene, CDR1 is SGHVS and CDR2 is FNYEAQ. The V gene lost 3 bases and the J gene lost 2 bases, with 9 bases spanning the gap. CDR3 amino acids: CASSFTSSTDTQYF. Here the CDR3 DNA reads TGTGCCAGCAGCTTTACTAGTTCCACAGATACGCAGTATTTT. Full variable domain (missing parts from reference TRBV7-6 and TRBJ2-3): GAGVSQSPRYKVTKRGQDVALRCDPISGHVSLYWYRQALGQGPEFLTYFNYEAQQDKSGLPNDRFSAERPEGSISTLTIQRTEQRDSAMYRCASSFTSSTDTQYFGPGTRLTVL.

This chain links TRBV7-2 with TRBJ2-7, with 9 bases lining up with TRBD1. After removal of 1 base from V and 3 bases from J, the junction contained 4 bases not matched to a gene. The CDR3 is 15 residues long. Germline assignment: CDR1 SGHTA and CDR2 FQGNSA. The CDR3 region has the DNA TGTGCCAGCAGCTTAGAAGGGACAGGGATCTACGAGCAGTACTTC. Protein product: CASSLEGTGIYEQYF.

The genes are TRBV7-9 and TRBJ1-4; 9 positions agree with TRBD1. This CDR3 has 14 amino acids. Germline lookup yields CDR1 SEHNR and CDR2 FQNEAQ (reference sequence). V was pared by 5 bases and J by 5 bases, with 3 bases of the junction left unmatched. The DNA of the CDR3 is TGTGCCAGCAGCCTGGGACAGGGCAATGAAAAACTGTTTTTT. Translated: CASSLGQGNEKLFF.

The chain carries TRBV4-2 and TRBJ2-1; D is uncertain. The CDR3 sequence is 15 residues long. Germline V gene sequence: CDR1 LGHNA, CDR2 YNFKEQ. Trimming took off 0 bases at V and 3 bases at J, with 9 bases between the two ends. Written as DNA, the CDR3 is TGTGCCAGCAGCCAAGAGACCTCGGACTACAATGAGCAGTTCTTC. It codes for CASSQETSDYNEQFF.

The genes are TRBV9 and TRBJ1-3; D call uncertain. Trimming removed 0 bases at V and 0 bases at J, with 10 bases between. Germline CDR1 SGDLS, CDR2 YYNGEE. This CDR3 is 16 amino acids long. The CDR3 nucleotides are TGTGCCAGCAGCGTAGCCCCAGGAAGCTCTGGAAACACCATATATTTT. Translation gives CASSVAPGSSGNTIYF.

The chain is built from TRBV28 and TRBJ1-5; TRBD1 aligns across 7 bases. This CDR3 spans 15 amino acids. Germline assignment: CDR1 MDHEN and CDR2 SYDVKM. V lost 3 bases and J lost 7; bases outside the gene matches: 9. CDR3 DNA sequence: TGTGCCAGCAGTTTCCCCTGGGACAGCTTACAGCCCCAGCATTTT. The encoded protein is CASSFPWDSLQPQHF. The complete variable domain, with remaining parts taken from reference TRBV28 and TRBJ1-5, reads DVKVTQSSRYLVKRTGEKVFLECVQDMDHENMFWYRQDPGLGLRLIYFSYDVKMKEKGDIPEGYSVSREKKERFSLILESASTNQTSMYLCASSFPWDSLQPQHFGDGTRLSIL.

The chain has TRBV28 and TRBJ1-5; weak D call: TRBD1 (5 bases). Germline CDR1 reads MDHEN; CDR2 reads SYDVKM. Trimming pared 7 bases from V and 11 bases from J, leaving 15 bases between. This CDR3 has 12 amino acids. For the CDR3, the DNA is TGTGCCAGCACCCCGCGGGGGTTGACCCAGCATTTT. Its translation is CASTPRGLTQHF.

The chain employs TRBV9 and TRBJ1-3; no clear D gene. Deletions cut 0 bases from V and 0 bases from J, with 4 bases between. The length of the CDR3 is 14 residues. Germline V gene sequence: CDR1 SGDLS, CDR2 YYNGEE. In DNA, the CDR3 is TGTGCCAGCAGCGTAGAGAACTCTGGAAACACCATATATTTT. Translating gives CASSVENSGNTIYF.

This clone was counted between two and nine times. The J gene is TRBJ1-5, the V gene TRBV6-1, with a possible D match to TRBD1 (5 bases). CDR3 length equals 14 residues. Germline-derived CDR1 and CDR2 are MNHNS and SASEGT. V gave up 1 base and J gave up 7 bases, with 11 bases separating them. As DNA, the CDR3 is TGTGCCAGCAGTGAAGAGGGGCCTCGGCAGCCCCAGCATTTT. Translated: CASSEEGPRQPQHF.

DNA of the CDR3: TGTGCCAGCAGTTTATTGCACAGTAACTATGGCTACACCTTC. It encodes CASSLLHSNYGYTF. This chain joins TRBV27 and TRBJ1-2; D gene unclear. Looked up from germline, CDR1 is MNHEY and CDR2 is SMNVEV (reference sequence). V lost 1 base and J 1 base, leaving 7 bases between the germline ends. CDR3 size: 14 residues.

The chain has TRBV5-4 and TRBJ2-2; 13 bases are shared with TRBD2. Germline-derived CDR1 and CDR2 are SGHNT and YYREEE (reference sequence). V lost 2 bases and J lost 8; bases outside the gene matches: 9. This CDR3 spans 17 amino acids. Here the CDR3 DNA reads TGTGCCAGCAGCTTCCTACTAGCGGGAGGGCCGGTAGGGGAGCTGTTTTTT. Residues: CASSFLLAGGPVGELFF.

V and J are TRBV9 and TRBJ2-7; D possibly corresponds to TRBD2 (5 bases). Trimming shortened V by 0 bases and J by 12 bases, and 22 bases separated the two germline ends. The CDR3 runs 15 residues. The germline V gene has CDR1 SGDLS and CDR2 YYNGEE. Written as DNA, the CDR3 is TGTGCCAGCAGCGTAGGCGAGGGCCCCACGCCTCTCCGGTACTTC. Translation gives CASSVGEGPTPLRYF.